One TCR beta chain is described in this entry. The data belong to a study of radiotherapy plus CTLA-4 blockade in lung cancer. On the study more broadly: Of the patients, about 19% showed objective responses and about 29% attained disease control.

Some clones are missing from TCRdb's copy, which holds only in-frame ones; the method was immunoSEQ multiplex PCR. The repertoire holds around 80,000 clones, with 78% as singletons. Trimming removed 4 bases from V and 2 bases from J; junction bases left unmatched: 5. Germline lookup yields CDR1 SGHRS and CDR2 YFSETQ. This CDR3 is 15 amino acids long. The input for sequencing was peripheral blood, taken from a patient treated with radiotherapy plus ipilimumab. This clonotype originated in a human donor with non-small cell lung cancer whose response to radiotherapy plus ipilimumab could not be evaluated. Some clones in this sample may be carry-over from other donors' samples. V gene TRBV5-1 combines with J gene TRBJ1-3, with 8 positions matching TRBD1. The CDR3 DNA sequence: TGCGCCAGCAGCCAGGGACAGGCTCCTGGAAACACCATATATTTT. The encoded protein is CASSQGQAPGNTIYF.